The source of this T cell receptor beta chain is a study of T cell changes during pregnancy in multiple sclerosis (dated by TCRdb to 2018 to 2020). In terms of the full investigation: In women with multiple sclerosis, the researchers looked at how the T cell repertoire shifted as pregnancy progressed.

The CDR3 goes from the cysteine to the phenylalanine over 16 residues. Of the read, only the CDR3 DNA is kept; its 48 bases are in frame from base 1. Unmatched junction bases come to 13, with V trimmed by 4 bases and J by 4 bases. Per the germline V gene, SGHDT is the CDR1 and YYEEEE is the CDR2. The method was the immunoSEQ multiplex PCR assay. This immuneACCESS table, as held by TCRdb, lists in-frame sequences with V and J called but not all clones. Of the missing ones, under half trace to an unresolved V gene in checked studies; the others have no known cause. The sample has 50,000 to 65,000 clones on record, 88% of them singletons. Over 1.5% of the sample lies in the top ten. Comments on this clone: The clone's antigen remains unknown. No quality values exist for individual bases; no much larger clone is one base distant.

The chain joins TRBV5-6 to TRBJ1-1; 7 junctional bases match TRBD1. Sequencing was performed on peripheral blood, taken in the first trimester of pregnancy. The source of this sequence is a female donor with multiple sclerosis, enrolled in a pregnancy study. The CDR3 loop reads CASSRRDSYTFTEAFF. Read as DNA, the sequence is TGTGCCAGCAGCCGCCGGGACAGTTATACCTTCACTGAAGCTTTCTTT.